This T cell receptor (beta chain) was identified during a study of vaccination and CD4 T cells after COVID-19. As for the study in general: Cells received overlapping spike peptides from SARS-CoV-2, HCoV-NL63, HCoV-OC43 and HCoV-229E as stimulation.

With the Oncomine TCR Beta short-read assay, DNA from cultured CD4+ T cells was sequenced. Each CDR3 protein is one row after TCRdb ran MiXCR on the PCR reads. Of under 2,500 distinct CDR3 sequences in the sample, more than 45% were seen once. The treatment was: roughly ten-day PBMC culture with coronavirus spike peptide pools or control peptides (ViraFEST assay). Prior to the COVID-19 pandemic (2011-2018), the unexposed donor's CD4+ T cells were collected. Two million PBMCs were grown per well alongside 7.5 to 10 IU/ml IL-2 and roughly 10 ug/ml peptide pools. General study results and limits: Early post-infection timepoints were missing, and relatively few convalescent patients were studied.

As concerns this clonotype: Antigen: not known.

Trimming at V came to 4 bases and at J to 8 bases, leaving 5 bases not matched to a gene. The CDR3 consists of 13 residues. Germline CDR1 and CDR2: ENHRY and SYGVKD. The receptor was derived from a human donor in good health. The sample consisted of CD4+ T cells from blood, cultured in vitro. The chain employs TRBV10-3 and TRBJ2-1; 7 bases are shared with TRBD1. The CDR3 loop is CAISVQGFDEQFF. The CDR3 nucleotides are TGTGCCATCAGTGTACAGGGGTTTGATGAGCAGTTCTTC.